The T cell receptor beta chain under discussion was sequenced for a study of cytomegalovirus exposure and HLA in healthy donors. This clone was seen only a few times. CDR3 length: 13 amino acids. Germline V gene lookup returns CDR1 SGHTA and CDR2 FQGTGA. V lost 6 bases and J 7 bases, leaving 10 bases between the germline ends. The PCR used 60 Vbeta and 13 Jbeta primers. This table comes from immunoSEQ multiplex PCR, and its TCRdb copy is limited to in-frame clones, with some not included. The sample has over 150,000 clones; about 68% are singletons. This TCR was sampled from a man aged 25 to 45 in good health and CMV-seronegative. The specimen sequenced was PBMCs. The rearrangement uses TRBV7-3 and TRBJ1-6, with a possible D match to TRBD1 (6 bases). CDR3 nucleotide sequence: TGTGCCAGCAGTGAGGGGGTCAATTCACCCCTCCACTTT. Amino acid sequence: CASSEGVNSPLHF.